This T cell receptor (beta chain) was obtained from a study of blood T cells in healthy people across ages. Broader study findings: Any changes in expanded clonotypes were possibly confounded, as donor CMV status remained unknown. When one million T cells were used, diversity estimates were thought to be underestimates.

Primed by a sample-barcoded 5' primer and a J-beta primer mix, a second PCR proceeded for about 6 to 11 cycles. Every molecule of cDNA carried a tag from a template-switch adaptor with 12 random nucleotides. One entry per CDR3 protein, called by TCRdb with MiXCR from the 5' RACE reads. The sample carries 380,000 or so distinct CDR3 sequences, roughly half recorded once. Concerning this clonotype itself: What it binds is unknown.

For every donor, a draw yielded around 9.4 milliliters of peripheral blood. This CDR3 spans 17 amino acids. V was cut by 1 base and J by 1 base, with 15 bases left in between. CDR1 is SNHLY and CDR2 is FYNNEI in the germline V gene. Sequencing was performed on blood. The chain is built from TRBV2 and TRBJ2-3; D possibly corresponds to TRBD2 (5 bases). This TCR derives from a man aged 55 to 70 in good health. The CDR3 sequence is CASSEVGSTLGTDTQYF. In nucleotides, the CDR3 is TGTGCCAGCAGTGAAGTGGGGAGTACCTTGGGCACAGATACGCAGTATTTT.